Described below is a single T cell receptor beta chain sequence and its context. Its antigen is undetermined. The study reverse transcribed the entire isolated RNA, so it sequenced expressed TCRB transcripts. Reads from naive, central memory and regulatory T cell samples averaged about 3.8 million. Sequencing was performed with immunoSEQ multiplex PCR; in TCRdb, only in-frame clones are kept and a portion is missing. The sample comprises 600,000 to 700,000 clones, around 12% of which are singletons, and 0.09% to 0.15% rests with the top ten. These data belong to a study of beta chain features in type 1 diabetes. Study-wide results and caveats: Moderate but significant shortening of TCRB CDR3s was recorded in all four CD4+ subsets from Type 1 diabetes patients.

Unmatched junction bases numbered 7, after V lost 0 bases and J lost 8 bases. The CDR3 extends over 15 amino acids. The germline gives CDR1 LGHNA, CDR2 YNFKEQ. The receptor was isolated from a man aged 30 to 45 with type 1 diabetes. The J gene is TRBJ1-2, the V gene TRBV4-2; 9 bases are shared with TRBD1. Sequencing was performed on naive CD4+ T cells from blood. CDR3 residues: CASSQEIGQGFGYTF. In DNA, the CDR3 is TGTGCCAGCAGCCAAGAGATCGGACAGGGGTTCGGCTACACCTTC.